This TCR beta chain was captured by sequencing in a study of blood T cells in healthy people across ages. Study results and limitations: There was a strong correlation between TCR beta diversity and naive T cell percentage.

The authors ran a second PCR of about 7 to 12 cycles using a sample-barcoded 5' primer and a J-beta primer mix. Each cDNA molecule received a tag from a template-switch adaptor that had 12 random nucleotides. TCRdb called the 5' RACE reads again in MiXCR, with one record for every CDR3 protein. Among hundreds of thousands of distinct CDR3 sequences listed, under 70% were seen once. V was clipped by 8 bases and J by 3 bases, with 14 bases between them. The CDR3 length is 14 residues. Germline V gene lookup returns CDR1 SNHLY and CDR2 FYNNEI. On this clonotype: As yet, its antigen is unknown.

The sequencing sample was made of blood. The clonotype comes from a man between 60 and 70 years old in good health. The rearrangement uses TRBV2 and TRBJ1-5; a possible D gene is TRBD1 (6 bases). The CDR3 coding sequence is TGTGCCAGCGGAAAGACAGGCCACAATCAGCCCCAGCATTTT. Protein: CASGKTGHNQPQHF.